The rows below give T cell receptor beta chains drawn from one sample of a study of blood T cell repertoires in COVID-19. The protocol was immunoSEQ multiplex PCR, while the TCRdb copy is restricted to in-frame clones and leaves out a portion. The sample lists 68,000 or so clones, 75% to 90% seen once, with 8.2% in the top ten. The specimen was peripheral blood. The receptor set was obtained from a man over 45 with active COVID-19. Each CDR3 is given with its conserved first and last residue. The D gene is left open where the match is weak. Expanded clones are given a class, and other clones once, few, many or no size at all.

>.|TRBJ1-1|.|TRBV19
TGTGCCAGTAGTTTTTATCTGGTGTCCAGGGTGAACACTGAAGCTTTCTTT
CASSFYLVSRVNTEAFF
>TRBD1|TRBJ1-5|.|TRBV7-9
TGTGCCAGCAGCTCGACAGGGAATCAGCCCCAGCATTTT
CASSSTGNQPQHF
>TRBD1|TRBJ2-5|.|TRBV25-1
TGTGCCAGCAGTGAGGACAGGGGGACTTGGTACCAAGAGACCCAGTACTTC
CASSEDRGTWYQETQYF
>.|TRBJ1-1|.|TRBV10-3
TGTGCCATCAGTGACAGGGGTATGAACACTGAAGCTTTCTTT
CAISDRGMNTEAFF
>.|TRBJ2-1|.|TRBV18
TGTGCCAGCTCTGGGGCTGGTGAGCAGTTCTTC
CASSGAGEQFF
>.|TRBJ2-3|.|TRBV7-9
TGTGCCAGCAGCTTAGGTCGTACAGGTGGGACAGATACGCAGTATTTT
CASSLGRTGGTDTQYF
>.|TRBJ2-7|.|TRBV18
TGTGCCAGCTCACACGAGACCCAAAGCCCGGGCGAGCAGTACTTC
CASSHETQSPGEQYF
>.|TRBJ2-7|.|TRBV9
TGTGCCAGCAGCGTAGGGCCTAGCGACTCCTACGAGCAGTACTTC
CASSVGPSDSYEQYF
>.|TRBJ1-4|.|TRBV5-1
TGCGCCAGCAGCTTGAGCAGGGGAGATGAAAAACTGTTTTTT
CASSLSRGDEKLFF
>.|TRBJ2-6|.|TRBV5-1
TGCGCCAGCGGTCAGGGCCCTGGGGCCAACGTCCTGACTTTC
CASGQGPGANVLTF
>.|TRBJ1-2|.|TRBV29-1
TGCAGCGCTGATCAGGGCGTCTATGGCTACACCTTC
CSADQGVYGYTF
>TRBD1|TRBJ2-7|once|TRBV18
TGTGCCAGCTCACCGATGACAGGGGGTTTGGACGAGCAGTACTTC
CASSPMTGGLDEQYF
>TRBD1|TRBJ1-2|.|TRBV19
TGTGCCAGTAGGGACAGGCTTACTAACTATGGCTACACCTTC
CASRDRLTNYGYTF
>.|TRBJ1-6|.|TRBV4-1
TGCGCCAGCAGCCCTCAAGGGAGTAATTCACCCCTCCACTTT
CASSPQGSNSPLHF
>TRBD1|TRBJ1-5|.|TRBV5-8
TGTGCCAGCAGCTTACTAACAGGGGACGGGCCCCAGCATTTT
CASSLLTGDGPQHF
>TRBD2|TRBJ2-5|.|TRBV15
TGTGCCACCAGCGATTTCCTAGCGGGGGGACAGTACCAAGAGACCCAGTACTTC
CATSDFLAGGQYQETQYF
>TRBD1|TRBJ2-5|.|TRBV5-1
TGCGCCAGCAGCTCGACGGGACAGCTAGAGACCCAGTACTTC
CASSSTGQLETQYF
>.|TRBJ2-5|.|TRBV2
TGTGCCAGCACCCAGTACCAAGAGACCCAGTACTTC
CASTQYQETQYF
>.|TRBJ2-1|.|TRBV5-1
TGCGCCAGCAGCTTGAAAACCGGGAGCGCGTGGAATGAGCAGTTCTTC
CASSLKTGSAWNEQFF
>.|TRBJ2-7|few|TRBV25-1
TGTGCCAGCAGTGGGACAGCCTTTTACGAGCAGTACTTC
CASSGTAFYEQYF
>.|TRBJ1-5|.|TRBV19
TGTGCCAGTAGTACCCGGGGGGATTATAGCAATCAGCCCCAGCATTTT
CASSTRGDYSNQPQHF
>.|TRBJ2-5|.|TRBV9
TGTGCCAGCAGCGTAGAGCAAAGCTCGGAGACCCAGTACTTC
CASSVEQSSETQYF
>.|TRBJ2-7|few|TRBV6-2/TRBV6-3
TGTGCCAGCAGTCTCAGGGACTACGAGCAGTACTTC
CASSLRDYEQYF
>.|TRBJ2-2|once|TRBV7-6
TGTGCCAGCAGCAAGCAGGGGTGGGACGGGGAGCTGTTTTTT
CASSKQGWDGELFF
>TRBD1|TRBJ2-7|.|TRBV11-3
TGTGCCAGCAGCTTAGATCGTGGGACAGCATACGAGCAGTACTTC
CASSLDRGTAYEQYF
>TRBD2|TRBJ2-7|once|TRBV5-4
TGTGCCAGCAGCTTGGATGCGGGGGGGCCCAGGGAGCAGTACTTC
CASSLDAGGPREQYF
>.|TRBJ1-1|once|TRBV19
TGTGCCAGTAGTTGGTACCAGGACACTGAAGCTTTCTTT
CASSWYQDTEAFF
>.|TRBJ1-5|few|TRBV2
TGTGCCACCAAAGGGGAAGGCAATCAGCCCCAGCATTTT
CATKGEGNQPQHF
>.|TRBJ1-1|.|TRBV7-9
TGTGCCAGCAGGCCTAACCAGGGGTCGGGAACTGAAGCTTTCTTT
CASRPNQGSGTEAFF
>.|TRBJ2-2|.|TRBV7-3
TGTGCCAGCAGCTTAACGTACAGTCCAACCGGGGAGCTGTTTTTT
CASSLTYSPTGELFF
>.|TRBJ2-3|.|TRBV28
TGTGCCAGCTCAGGGCCCGCCACAGATACGCAGTATTTT
CASSGPATDTQYF
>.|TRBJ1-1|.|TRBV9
TGTGCCAGCACCCCAAGGGGGAACACTGAAGCTTTCTTT
CASTPRGNTEAFF
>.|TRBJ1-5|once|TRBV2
TGTGCCAGCAACTACAGGGATAGCAATCAGCCCCAGCATTTT
CASNYRDSNQPQHF
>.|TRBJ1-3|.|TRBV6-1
TGTGCCAGCAGTGACCCAGGGCTGGGAAACACCATATATTTT
CASSDPGLGNTIYF
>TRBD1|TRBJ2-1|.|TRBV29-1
TGCAGCGTTCCGGACAGGGTTTATAGTGGGGACAATGAGCAGTTCTTC
CSVPDRVYSGDNEQFF
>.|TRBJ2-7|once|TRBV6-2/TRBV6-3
TGTGCCAGCAGTTACTTTCCTATTTACGAGCAGTACTTC
CASSYFPIYEQYF
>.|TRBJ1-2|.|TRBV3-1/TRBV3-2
TGTGCCAGCAGCCAATCGACAGTACCCCCCTATGGCTACACCTTC
CASSQSTVPPYGYTF
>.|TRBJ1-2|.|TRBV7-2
TGTGCCAGCAGCTCGGACATATGGGGCTATGGCTACACCTTC
CASSSDIWGYGYTF
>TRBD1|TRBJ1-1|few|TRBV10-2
TGCGCCAGCAGGACGGGACAGGGCGCTGAAGCTTTCTTT
CASRTGQGAEAFF
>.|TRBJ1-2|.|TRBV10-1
TGCGCCAGCAGTGAGTTTCGGCGTCCCGGGGATGGCTACACCTTC
CASSEFRRPGDGYTF
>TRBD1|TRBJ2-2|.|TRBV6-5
TGTGCCAGCAGATTGGACAGGGGGGACGCCGGGGAGCTGTTTTTT
CASRLDRGDAGELFF
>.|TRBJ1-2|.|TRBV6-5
TGTGCCAGCAGTAAAACAGGGTTTCGTAACTATGGCTACACCTTC
CASSKTGFRNYGYTF
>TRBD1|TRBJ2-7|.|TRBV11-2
TGTGCCAGCAGCTGGACCGGGACAGGGGCCTACGAGCAGTACTTC
CASSWTGTGAYEQYF
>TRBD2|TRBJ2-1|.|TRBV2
TGTGCCACCCTAAGGACTAGCGGGGCAGACTCCTACAATGAGCAGTTCTTC
CATLRTSGADSYNEQFF
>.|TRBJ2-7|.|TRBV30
TGTGCCTGGAGTGTACCGGTCATTGCCTACGAGCAGTACTTC
CAWSVPVIAYEQYF
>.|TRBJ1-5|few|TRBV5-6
TGTGCCAGCAGCTTCTGGGGCTTGGGTCAGCCCCAGCATTTT
CASSFWGLGQPQHF
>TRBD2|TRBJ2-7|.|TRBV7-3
TGTGCCAGCAGCCTCAGACTAGCGGGGGGGCTCTTTTATCTCGAGCAGTACTTC
CASSLRLAGGLFYLEQYF
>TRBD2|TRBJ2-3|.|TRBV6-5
TGTGCCAGCAGTTACTCGAGCGGGGGAAGGGCAGATACGCAGTATTTT
CASSYSSGGRADTQYF
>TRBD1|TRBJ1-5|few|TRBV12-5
TGTGCTAGTGGTTTGGTTTGGACAGGGAGTAATCAGCCCCAGCATTTT
CASGLVWTGSNQPQHF
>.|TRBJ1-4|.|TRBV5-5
TGTGCCAGCAGCCTGAACAGGGTATCTGCGTGGGGTAATGAAAAACTGTTTTTT
CASSLNRVSAWGNEKLFF
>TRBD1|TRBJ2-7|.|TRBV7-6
TGTGCCAGCAGCACCGCCGGGACAGGGGACAACGAGCAGTACTTC
CASSTAGTGDNEQYF
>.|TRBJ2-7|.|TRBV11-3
TGTGCCAGCAGCTTAACAGGGTCGGGCGAGCAGTACTTC
CASSLTGSGEQYF
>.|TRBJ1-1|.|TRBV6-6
TGTGCCAGCACCATAGGCACAGGTCAGAAAGAAGCTTTCTTT
CASTIGTGQKEAFF
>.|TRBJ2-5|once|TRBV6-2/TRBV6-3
TGTGCCAGCAGTTACGGGAGAGAGACCCAGTACTTC
CASSYGRETQYF
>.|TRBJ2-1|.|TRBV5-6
TGTGCCAGCAGCTTGCCTTCCAATGAGCAGTTCTTC
CASSLPSNEQFF